This T cell receptor beta chain stems from a study of shared clonotypes between healthy human individuals. All the donors were Caucasian adults who lived in Nashville, Tennessee. Libraries were prepared by immunoSEQ multiplex PCR; TCRdb keeps only in-frame clonotypes and omits some of them. The table lists approximately 710,000 clones, about 90% of them singletons. The CDR3 totals 14 residues. In germline, CDR1 is MDHEN, CDR2 SYDVKM. V was clipped by 7 bases and J by 0 bases, with 10 bases between them. The specimen sequenced was memory CD8+ T cells from PBMCs. Sample subset: CD45RO+ cells pooled with CCR7-negative TemRA cells. The V and J genes are TRBV28 and TRBJ2-1, with a tentative D call TRBD1 (6 bases). The TCR was taken from a young man in good health. Some clones in this sample may be carry-over from other donors' samples. CDR3 DNA sequence: TGTGCCAGCAACAGGGTGAGCTCCTACAATGAGCAGTTCTTC. It codes for CASNRVSSYNEQFF. The full variable domain, rest sourced from reference TRBV28 and TRBJ2-1, is DVKVTQSSRYLVKRTGEKVFLECVQDMDHENMFWYRQDPGLGLRLIYFSYDVKMKEKGDIPEGYSVSREKKERFSLILESASTNQTSMYLCASNRVSSYNEQFFGPGTRLTVL.